The 26 T cell receptor beta chains below were found in one sample sequenced in a study of T cell changes during pregnancy in multiple sclerosis. Repertoires were generated with immunoSEQ multiplex PCR, while TCRdb's copy carries only in-frame clones and drops some. The sample shows tens of thousands of clones, 92% of them seen only once. The sample here was CD4+ T cells from peripheral blood mononuclear cells, taken in the second trimester of pregnancy. These receptors were collected from a female donor with multiple sclerosis, enrolled in a pregnancy study.

This chain links TRBV29-1 with TRBJ1-3; TRBD1 agrees at 7 bases. Germline values: CDR1 SQVTM, CDR2 ANQGSEA. With 6 bases clipped from V and 4 bases from J, the junction kept 3 bases outside the gene matches. The CDR3 loop spans 12 amino acids. CDR3 amino acids: CSVGQAGNTIYF. CDR3 nucleotide sequence: TGCAGCGTCGGACAGGCCGGAAACACCATATATTTT.

This clone has more than one count but fewer than ten. The V call is TRBV11-2, the J call TRBJ1-1; no definite D call. The V gene lost 0 bases and the J gene lost 6 bases, with 8 bases spanning the gap. The CDR3 covers 13 residues. From germline, CDR1 is SGHAT and CDR2 FQNNGV. This chain's CDR3 is CASSLESGSEAFF. CDR3 bases: TGTGCCAGCAGCTTAGAGTCTGGCTCTGAAGCTTTCTTT.

The V gene is TRBV6-1, the J gene TRBJ2-7; 8 nucleotides match TRBD2. The CDR3 covers 12 residues. Trimming cost V 10 bases and J 3 bases; bases outside gene matches: 5. Germline V lookup: CDR1 MNHNS, CDR2 SASEGT. DNA of the CDR3: TGTGCCATCAGCCGGGGGGGCTACGAGCAGTACTTC. Protein sequence: CAISRGGYEQYF.

This clone was seen only a few times. The rearrangement uses TRBV18 and TRBJ1-2; D remains unclear. This CDR3 is built from 12 residues. The germline gives CDR1 KGHSH, CDR2 LQKENI. Trimming removed 3 bases at V and 7 bases at J, with 9 bases between. For the CDR3, the DNA is TGTGCCAGCTCACCCTATATGAGTGGCTACACCTTC. Translation gives CASSPYMSGYTF.

This chain links TRBV9 with TRBJ2-3; D not resolved. V was clipped by 0 bases and J by 2 bases, with 7 bases between them. The CDR3 covers 14 residues. The germline V gene encodes CDR1 SGDLS and CDR2 YYNGEE. CDR3 DNA: TGTGCCAGCAGCGTAGCCGAGTCCACAGATACGCAGTATTTT. Amino acids: CASSVAESTDTQYF.

This rearrangement joins TRBV9 to TRBJ1-4; no definite D call. This CDR3 spans 15 amino acids. Germline V lookup: CDR1 SGDLS, CDR2 YYNGEE. Trimming shortened V by 0 bases and J by 3 bases, and 9 bases separated the two germline ends. CDR3 nucleotide sequence: TGTGCCAGCAGCGTAGACGGGAGGTCTAATGAAAAACTGTTTTTT. This translates into CASSVDGRSNEKLFF.

The chain combines TRBV28 with TRBJ1-5; 7 bases fit TRBD1. With 2 bases clipped from V and 6 bases from J, the junction kept 7 bases outside the gene matches. Per the germline V gene, CDR1 is MDHEN and CDR2 is SYDVKM. The CDR3 sequence is 15 residues long. The CDR3 DNA follows: TGTGCCAGCAGTTTAGGGACAGACGGCGGTCAGCCCCAGCATTTT. Amino acid sequence: CASSLGTDGGQPQHF.

This chain joins TRBV5-1 and TRBJ1-1, with 8 bases aligning to TRBD1. The germline gives CDR1 SGHRS, CDR2 YFSETQ. The CDR3 has 16 residues. Trimming took 1 base from V and 4 from J; bases not matched to a gene: 9. The CDR3 sequence is CASSLTWTGIGTEAFF. The DNA for the CDR3 is TGCGCCAGCAGCTTGACTTGGACAGGGATCGGCACTGAAGCTTTCTTT. The whole variable domain, filled in from reference TRBV5-1 and TRBJ1-1, reads KAGVTQTPRYLIKTRGQQVTLSCSPISGHRSVSWYQQTPGQGLQFLFEYFSETQRNKGNFPGRFSGRQFSNSRSEMNVSTLELGDSALYLCASSLTWTGIGTEAFFGQGTRLTVV.

J is TRBJ2-5 and V is TRBV6-1, with D possibly being TRBD2 (6 bases). Per the germline V gene, CDR1 is MNHNS and CDR2 is SASEGT. The CDR3 is 16 amino acids. V shed 4 bases and J shed 3 bases, with 18 bases lying between them. The CDR3 loop is CASSVRGGHYKETQYF. For the CDR3, the DNA is TGTGCCAGCAGTGTGAGAGGAGGGCATTATAAAGAGACCCAGTACTTC.

Only a few counts were recorded for this clone. J is TRBJ1-1 and V is TRBV10-3; D is unclear. The CDR3 runs 15 residues. CDR1 and CDR2 (germline): ENHRY, SYGVKD. The V and J ends lost 3 bases and 4 bases respectively, with 15 bases between them. CDR3 sequence: CAISERGVGITEAFF. CDR3 in DNA: TGTGCCATCAGTGAACGGGGTGTAGGGATCACTGAAGCTTTCTTT.

The chain couples TRBV6-5 to TRBJ1-2, with 7 bases lining up with TRBD1. The CDR3 has 13 residues. V gave up 8 bases and J gave up 4 bases; unmatched junction bases: 7. The germline V gene has CDR1 MNHEY and CDR2 SVGAGI. CDR3 nucleotide sequence: TGTGCCAGCTCTCGGGACAGCGGCTATGGCTACACCTTC. Translation: CASSRDSGYGYTF.

This rearrangement joins TRBV7-8 to TRBJ2-6, with TRBD1 as a possible D gene (6 bases). Germline CDR1 reads SGHVS; CDR2 reads FQNEAQ. This CDR3 is built from 20 residues. V was pared by 2 bases and J by 5 bases, with 25 bases between. CDR3: CASSLRFQQGVPVRANVLTF. The CDR3, as DNA: TGTGCCAGCAGCTTAAGGTTCCAACAGGGCGTACCGGTCCGGGCCAACGTCCTGACTTTC.

This clone was detected only once. CDR3 in amino acids: CASSFGGGPSYNEQFF. The CDR3 coding sequence is TGCGCCAGCAGCTTCGGCGGGGGTCCTTCCTACAATGAGCAGTTCTTC. This chain links TRBV5-1 with TRBJ2-1, with 7 nucleotides matching TRBD2. This CDR3 is built from 16 residues. Germline CDR1 reads SGHRS; CDR2 reads YFSETQ. V trimming: 2 bases; J trimming: 1 base; junction bases outside the gene matches: 6.

The rearrangement links TRBV19 to TRBJ2-4; maybe TRBD1 (5 bases). V was clipped by 3 bases and J by 2 bases, with 8 bases between them. Per germline, CDR1 LNHDA and CDR2 SQIVND (reference sequence). The CDR3 has 14 residues. CDR3 loop: CASSIRGPKNIQYF. Written as DNA, the CDR3 is TGTGCCAGTAGTATTAGGGGTCCCAAAAACATTCAGTACTTC.

The V call is TRBV6-1, the J call TRBJ1-2; D gene uncertain. V shed 7 bases and J shed 0 bases, with 9 bases lying between them. The CDR3 loop spans 13 amino acids. CDR1 is MNHNS and CDR2 is SASEGT in the germline V gene. The CDR3 loop reads CASTREANYGYTF. The DNA of the CDR3 is TGTGCCAGCACCCGGGAGGCTAACTATGGCTACACCTTC.

This chain uses TRBV28 with TRBJ1-5; 9 nucleotides align to TRBD1. This CDR3 comprises 18 residues. J was trimmed by 6 bases and V by 3 bases; bases with no gene match: 15. Germline V CDR1 and CDR2: MDHEN, SYDVKM. CDR3 in amino acids: CASSLGNRGRNGAQPQHF. In DNA, the CDR3 is TGTGCCAGCAGTTTGGGGAACAGGGGGCGCAACGGCGCTCAGCCCCAGCATTTT.

The chain couples TRBV7-6 to TRBJ2-3; 11 positions match TRBD1. V shed 2 bases and J 5 bases; nucleotides not matched to a gene: 9. The CDR3 is 17 residues long. The V gene's germline CDR1 is SGHVS and CDR2 FNYEAQ. The CDR3 nucleotides are TGTGCCAGCAGCTTACGCGGCGGACAGGGGGCAGGAGATACGCAGTATTTT. Amino acids: CASSLRGGQGAGDTQYF.

The rearrangement links TRBV28 to TRBJ2-7; TRBD1 matches at 7 bases. Germline assignment: CDR1 MDHEN and CDR2 SYDVKM. The CDR3 is made up of 13 amino acids. V dropped 7 bases and J dropped 5; count of bases not matched to a gene: 8. As DNA, the CDR3 is TGTGCCAGCAAGGAACGACAGGGCAACGAGCAGTACTTC. Its translation: CASKERQGNEQYF.

The chain recombines TRBV5-8 with TRBJ1-1; possibly TRBD1 for D (5 bases). Germline CDR1 and CDR2: SGHTS and YDEGEE. V was trimmed by 7 bases and J by 10 bases, leaving 14 bases between them. The CDR3 extends over 11 amino acids. The CDR3 reads CASSITGGAFF. CDR3 nucleotides: TGTGCCAGCTCTATTACAGGCGGAGCTTTCTTT.

The rearrangement links TRBV6-6 to TRBJ1-3, with D uncertain. CDR1 and CDR2 from the germline V gene are MNHNY and SVGAGI (reference sequence). This CDR3 region has 16 residues. The germline V and J ends were trimmed by 3 bases and 4 bases, with 16 bases remaining between them. CDR3 in amino acids: CASSYKQSLGGNTIYF. The CDR3 DNA is TGTGCCAGCAGTTATAAACAATCCCTGGGCGGAAACACCATATATTTT.

This clone showed up just once. The CDR3, as DNA: TGTGCCAGCAGTTTTTGGCGGGAGTTTGAGCAGTTCTTC. Translating it yields CASSFWREFEQFF. The chain combines TRBV28 with TRBJ2-1; 7 bases map to TRBD2. Germline V CDR1 and CDR2: MDHEN, SYDVKM. V lost 3 bases to trimming and J lost 9 bases; unmatched junction nucleotides: 5. The CDR3 spans 13 residues.

This clone was seen only once. The chain recombines TRBV9 with TRBJ2-2, with D possibly matching TRBD1 (6 bases). Germline V lookup: CDR1 SGDLS, CDR2 YYNGEE. This CDR3 has 16 residues. The V gene lost 4 bases and the J gene lost 1 base, with 14 bases spanning the gap. This CDR3 is CASSTQKTGNTGELFF. The CDR3 DNA reads as TGTGCCAGCAGCACTCAGAAGACAGGGAACACCGGGGAGCTGTTTTTT.

V is TRBV7-8 and J is TRBJ2-3; 9 nucleotides match TRBD2. From germline, CDR1 is SGHVS and CDR2 FQNEAQ. The CDR3 contains 15 residues. J gave up 4 bases and V 3 bases, and 5 bases lay outside the gene matches. CDR3 amino acids: CASSFRRGGADTQYF. For the CDR3, the DNA is TGTGCCAGCAGCTTTCGGCGGGGGGGGGCAGATACGCAGTATTTT.

The chain employs TRBV19 and TRBJ2-1, with 13 bases matching TRBD2. The V and J ends lost 5 bases and 5 bases, in that order; junction bases with no gene match: 6. The CDR3 is made up of 16 amino acids. Germline V gene lookup returns CDR1 LNHDA and CDR2 SQIVND (reference sequence). In nucleotides, the CDR3 is TGTGCCAGTAGTGCCGGACTAGCGGGGGCCCACAATGAGCAGTTCTTC. It specifies CASSAGLAGAHNEQFF. The variable domain in full, with the rest retrieved from reference TRBV19 and TRBJ2-1, is DGGITQSPKYLFRKEGQNVTLSCEQNLNHDAMYWYRQDPGQGLRLIYYSQIVNDFQKGDIAEGYSVSREKKESFPLTVTSAQKNPTAFYLCASSAGLAGAHNEQFFGPGTRLTVL.

The chain links TRBV2 to TRBJ1-3; no clear D. Germline V gene lookup returns CDR1 SNHLY and CDR2 FYNNEI. Trimming took off 0 bases at V and 3 bases at J, with 12 bases between the two ends. The CDR3 sequence is 16 residues long. The CDR3 DNA is TGTGCCAGCAGTGAAGCATGGGGAGGGTTTGGAAACACCATATATTTT. Translation gives CASSEAWGGFGNTIYF.

V and J are TRBV7-3 and TRBJ2-1, with 9 positions matching TRBD2. V was pared by 3 bases and J by 2 bases, with 2 bases of the junction left unmatched. Germline V gene lookup returns CDR1 SGHTA and CDR2 FQGTGA. The CDR3 has 15 amino acids. For the CDR3, the DNA is TGTGCCAGCAGCTTGGCTAGCGGGACCTACAATGAGCAGTTCTTC. This sequence encodes CASSLASGTYNEQFF.